Following are 18 T cell receptor beta chains from one sample sequenced in a study of siplizumab effects on memory and regulatory T cells. Profiling relied on immunoSEQ multiplex PCR, and the TCRdb table lists in-frame clones only, not all of them. This table holds 100,000 or so clones, 80% to 95% found once. Input material: CD4+ T cells sorted from blood. Receptors originate from a human donor in good health. Some clones in this sample may be carry-over from other donors' samples.

The chain has TRBV2 and TRBJ1-2; perhaps TRBD1 as D (5 bases). Germline CDR1 reads SNHLY; CDR2 reads FYNNEI. The CDR3 is 15 amino acids. Trimming took 6 bases from V and 8 from J, leaving 22 bases between them. The CDR3 loop is CASSFTSGARGGYTF. The CDR3 DNA is TGTGCCAGCAGCTTTACGTCCGGGGCGCGTGGAGGCTACACCTTC.

CDR3 sequence (DNA): TGTGCCAGCAGACCGGGACTAGAAGGTACCGAGCAGTACTTC. Translating it yields CASRPGLEGTEQYF. V gene TRBV2 combines with J gene TRBJ2-7; 8 bases line up with TRBD2. Germline V gene sequence: CDR1 SNHLY, CDR2 FYNNEI. The trim removed 6 bases at V and 6 bases at J, leaving 10 bases unmatched. The CDR3 is 14 residues long.

The chain joins TRBV5-4 to TRBJ1-2; 10 nucleotides line up with TRBD1. From germline, CDR1 is SGHNT and CDR2 YYREEE (reference sequence). The trim removed 4 bases at V and 8 bases at J, leaving 8 bases unmatched. This CDR3 region has 14 residues. The CDR3 loop is CASSERQGAGGYTF. CDR3 sequence (DNA): TGTGCCAGCAGCGAACGACAGGGGGCTGGGGGCTACACCTTC. Together with reference TRBV5-4 and TRBJ1-2, the CDR3 gives the full variable domain: ETGVTQSPTHLIKTRGQQVTLRCSSQSGHNTVSWYQQALGQGPQFIFQYYREEENGRGNFPPRFSGLQFPNYSSELNVNALELDDSALYLCASSERQGAGGYTFGSGTRLTVV.

CDR3 sequence: CASSLNGDTQYF. DNA of the CDR3: TGTGCCAGCAGCTTAAATGGTGATACGCAGTATTTT. V usage is TRBV7-3 and J usage is TRBJ2-3; D is ambiguous. Germline CDR1 reads SGHTA; CDR2 reads FQGTGA. The CDR3 is made up of 12 amino acids. V lost 1 base and J 6 bases, leaving 5 bases between the germline ends.

The table lists this clone with a few counts. The chain couples TRBV11-2 to TRBJ2-3; D is perhaps TRBD1 or TRBD2 (5 bases each). Trimming pared 5 bases from V and 6 bases from J, leaving 15 bases between. Germline V lookup: CDR1 SGHAT, CDR2 FQNNGV. This CDR3 spans 14 amino acids. CDR3 coding DNA: TGTGCCAGCAGCGCGAGGAGAGGGACGGATACGCAGTATTTT. Encoded protein: CASSARRGTDTQYF.

The genes are TRBV4-1 and TRBJ2-1; D possibly corresponds to TRBD2 (6 bases). Trimming removed 2 bases from V and 15 bases from J, with 20 bases in between. Germline V CDR1 and CDR2: MGHRA, YSYEKL. There are 14 residues in the CDR3. Here the CDR3 DNA reads TGCGCCAGCAGCCAAACGAGCGGGCTCTACTCTCGGTTCTTC. Translated: CASSQTSGLYSRFF.

V and J are TRBV10-1 and TRBJ2-1; 11 bases match TRBD2. J gave up 10 bases and V 3 bases, and 14 bases lay outside the gene matches. The CDR3 runs to 17 residues. The germline gives CDR1 WNHNN, CDR2 SYGVQD (reference sequence). The CDR3 nucleotides read TGCGCCAGCAGTGATACCCGACTAGCGGGGCACAACAGGGAGCAGTTCTTC. Translating it yields CASSDTRLAGHNREQFF.

A few counts support this clone. Here the CDR3 DNA reads TGTGCCAGCAGCCAACTCGGAGCAACTAATGAAAAACTGTTTTTT. Its protein product is CASSQLGATNEKLFF. The chain uses TRBV4-2 and TRBJ1-4, with D unresolved. This CDR3 is built from 15 residues. Trimming removed 2 bases at V and 0 bases at J, with 7 bases between. The germline CDR1 and CDR2 sequences are LGHNA and YNFKEQ.

The chain combines TRBV7-2 with TRBJ2-3; no clear D gene. V was shortened by 8 bases and J by 2 bases, with 5 bases between the two germline ends. Germline CDR1 reads SGHTA; CDR2 reads FQGNSA. This CDR3 comprises 11 residues. CDR3 DNA sequence: TGTGCCAGCGCGGCCACAGATACGCAGTATTTT. It specifies CASAATDTQYF.

This chain links TRBV14 with TRBJ2-5; D perhaps matches TRBD2 (5 bases). The V end lost 1 base, the J end lost 7 bases, and 10 bases lay between the germline ends. The CDR3 extends over 13 amino acids. The germline CDR1 and CDR2 sequences are SGHDN and FVKESK. The CDR3 coding sequence is TGTGCCAGCAGCCAAGTCTCGGCGGGGACCCAGTACTTC. It encodes CASSQVSAGTQYF.

CDR3 residues: CAISESTWETQYF. The CDR3 DNA reads as TGTGCCATCAGTGAGTCGACCTGGGAGACCCAGTACTTC. The V gene is TRBV10-3, the J gene TRBJ2-5; D gene unclear. This CDR3 contains 13 residues. The germline V gene has CDR1 ENHRY and CDR2 SYGVKD. Trimming took off 0 bases at V and 5 bases at J, with 7 bases between the two ends.

The chain couples TRBV5-6 to TRBJ2-1; D is perhaps TRBD1 or TRBD2 (5 bases each). V was trimmed by 5 bases and J by 8 bases, leaving 14 bases between them. Germline CDR1 SGHDT, CDR2 YYEEEE. This CDR3 region has 13 residues. The CDR3 sequence is CASRKTRDHEQFF. The DNA of the CDR3 is TGTGCCAGCAGGAAAACCAGGGACCATGAGCAGTTCTTC.

The chain recombines TRBV6-1 with TRBJ1-6, with TRBD1 identical over 7 bases. Unmatched junction bases numbered 8, after V lost 4 bases and J lost 5 bases. The V gene's germline CDR1 is MNHNS and CDR2 SASEGT. The CDR3 spans 16 residues. CDR3 region: CASSVHRDSHNSPLHF. Here the CDR3 DNA reads TGTGCCAGCAGTGTCCACCGGGACAGCCATAATTCACCCCTCCACTTT.

CDR3 nucleotide sequence: TGTGCCAGCAGTCATGACAGGGTTACAGATACGCAGTATTTT. This sequence encodes CASSHDRVTDTQYF. V is TRBV6-5 and J is TRBJ2-3, with TRBD1 matching 7 bases. V trimming: 5 bases; J trimming: 3 bases; junction bases outside the gene matches: 5. Germline V CDR1 and CDR2: MNHEY, SVGAGI. The CDR3 sequence is 14 residues long.

The chain uses TRBV5-4 and TRBJ2-3; 9 nucleotides match TRBD2. CDR1 is SGHNT and CDR2 is YYREEE in the germline V gene (reference sequence). The V and J ends lost 4 bases and 1 base, in that order; junction bases with no gene match: 19. The CDR3 consists of 20 residues. CDR3 sequence (DNA): TGTGCCAGCAGCGTGGTTGGGACTTGGAGCGGGAGGCGGGGCACAGATACGCAGTATTTT. Translation: CASSVVGTWSGRRGTDTQYF.

The CDR3 DNA sequence: TGTGCCAGCAGAAAGTACGGGACAGGGGGCTCGCGGGAGACCCAGTACTTC. Its translation is CASRKYGTGGSRETQYF. The gene calls are TRBV5-4 and TRBJ2-5; TRBD1 agrees at 12 bases. The CDR3 totals 17 residues. From germline, CDR1 is SGHNT and CDR2 YYREEE (reference sequence). V trimming: 5 bases; J trimming: 5 bases; junction bases outside the gene matches: 13.

This rearrangement joins TRBV6-5 to TRBJ2-7; 13 bases line up with TRBD2. The CDR3 is 15 amino acids. Germline CDR1 MNHEY, CDR2 SVGAGI. J lost 6 bases, V lost 7 bases, and 9 bases had no gene match. The CDR3 nucleotides read TGTGCCAGCAAAAAAACTAGCGGGAGGGTTCCCGAGCAGTACTTC. Translating gives CASKKTSGRVPEQYF.

The chain is built from TRBV12-5 and TRBJ2-2, with no clear D. V was clipped by 1 base and J by 1 base, with 4 bases between them. CDR3 length: 14 residues. Germline values: CDR1 LGHNT, CDR2 FRNRAP. The CDR3 is CASGLAQNTGELFF. The CDR3 region has the DNA TGTGCTAGTGGTTTGGCCCAGAACACCGGGGAGCTGTTTTTT.